A selection of T cell receptor beta chains follows, all from one sample in a study of T cell repertoires in ileal Crohn's disease. Method: immunoSEQ multiplex PCR; TCRdb's copy keeps in-frame clones and lacks some. The sample holds fewer than 5,500 clones, approximately 78% seen once. Source material: ileal tissue. The receptor source for this set is an adult with Crohn's disease. Each CDR3 is given with its conserved first and last residue. D genes are given only for firm matches. Clone size is given for some rows only: seen once, a few or many times, or a class if the clone is expanded.

TRBV2,.,TRBJ1-5,.,CASSEARFSNQPQHF,TGTGCCAGCAGTGAAGCGCGTTTTAGCAATCAGCCCCAGCATTTT
TRBV7-9,.,TRBJ2-7,TRBD2,CASSLAPGLADSYEQYF,TGTGCCAGCAGCTTAGCGCCAGGACTAGCGGACTCCTACGAGCAGTACTTC
TRBV5-1,.,TRBJ1-1,.,CASSLIPKGGPWNTEAFF,TGCGCCAGCAGCTTGATCCCCAAGGGAGGTCCCTGGAACACTGAAGCTTTCTTT
TRBV4-1,.,TRBJ1-5,.,CASSQEGGGARNQPQHF,TGCGCCAGCAGCCAAGAGGGGGGGGGAGCCCGCAATCAGCCCCAGCATTTT
TRBV29-1,.,TRBJ2-7,TRBD1,CSADRGYEQYF,TGCAGCGCCGACAGGGGGTACGAGCAGTACTTC
TRBV7-2,.,TRBJ2-5,.,CASSLEWQKETQYF,TGTGCCAGCAGCTTAGAGTGGCAGAAAGAGACCCAGTACTTC
TRBV7-7,.,TRBJ1-4,.,CASSPLGTEKLFF,TGTGCCAGCAGCCCCCTTGGTACGGAAAAACTGTTTTTT
TRBV18,.,TRBJ1-1,TRBD1,CASSPPEQGAIEAFF,TGTGCCAGCTCACCACCGGAACAGGGGGCTATTGAAGCTTTCTTT
TRBV29-1,.,TRBJ1-1,.,CSVATGGLGAFF,TGCAGCGTTGCCACAGGCGGGTTGGGAGCTTTCTTT
TRBV2,.,TRBJ1-2,TRBD1,CASSTDRGSSGYTF,TGTGCCAGCAGTACTGACAGGGGGTCGAGTGGCTACACCTTC
TRBV30,once,TRBJ1-1,.,CAWSLTGNTEAFF,TGTGCCTGGAGCCTGACAGGAAACACTGAAGCTTTCTTT
TRBV27,.,TRBJ2-1,TRBD1,CASSWSPRRDSYNEQFF,TGTGCCAGCAGTTGGAGTCCTCGCCGGGACAGCTACAATGAGCAGTTCTTC
TRBV7-9,.,TRBJ1-2,.,CASSLGQTDYGYTF,TGTGCCAGCAGCTTAGGACAGACTGATTATGGCTACACCTTC
TRBV7-2,.,TRBJ1-4,.,CASSGGANEKLFF,TGTGCCAGCAGCGGAGGGGCTAATGAAAAACTGTTTTTT
TRBV7-3,medium-sized,TRBJ2-7,.,CASGAGGEQYF,TGTGCCAGCGGGGCCGGGGGCGAGCAGTACTTC
TRBV19,once,TRBJ1-2,TRBD1,CASSTSGTGYYYGYTF,TGTGCCAGTAGTACCTCCGGGACAGGCTACTACTATGGCTACACCTTC
TRBV5-4,.,TRBJ1-2,TRBD1,CASSPGQAGYYGYTF,TGTGCCAGCAGCCCAGGACAGGCGGGCTACTATGGCTACACCTTC
TRBV6-1,.,TRBJ1-1,TRBD1,CASSGGGSFVSGTEAFF,TGTGCCAGCAGTGGAGGGGGCAGCTTTGTCTCGGGCACTGAAGCTTTCTTT
TRBV25-1,.,TRBJ1-1,.,CASTPGRVNTEAFF,TGTGCCAGCACCCCGGGGAGGGTGAACACTGAAGCTTTCTTT
TRBV10-3,.,TRBJ1-1,.,CAISYTTGPQRKAEAFF,TGTGCCATCAGCTATACCACCGGGCCGCAGAGGAAGGCTGAAGCTTTCTTT
TRBV19,.,TRBJ2-7,.,CASSIMGGGTYEQYF,TGTGCCAGTAGTATAATGGGCGGAGGAACCTACGAGCAGTACTTC
TRBV19,.,TRBJ1-1,.,CASSIKGDTEAFF,TGTGCCAGTAGTATAAAAGGCGACACTGAAGCTTTCTTT
TRBV7-6,once,TRBJ2-2,TRBD1,CASSSQGAGYTGELFF,TGTGCCAGCAGCTCCCAGGGGGCTGGTTACACCGGGGAGCTGTTTTTT
TRBV15,.,TRBJ1-5,.,CATSRDLGNQPQHF,TGTGCCACCAGCAGAGATCTGGGAAATCAGCCCCAGCATTTT
TRBV19,.,TRBJ2-2,TRBD2,CASSMGLAGITPTGELFF,TGTGCCAGTAGTATGGGACTAGCGGGCATTACCCCCACCGGGGAGCTGTTTTTT
TRBV6-5,few,TRBJ1-2,.,CASSLSTTYGYTF,TGTGCCAGCAGCCTTTCCACCACCTATGGCTACACCTTC
TRBV5-4,few,TRBJ2-1,.,CASNRAGTSSNEQFF,TGTGCCAGCAACCGGGCCGGAACTAGCTCCAATGAGCAGTTCTTC
TRBV5-1,.,TRBJ2-7,.,CASSLASGAGSSYEQYF,TGCGCCAGCAGCTTGGCCTCAGGAGCTGGCTCCTCCTACGAGCAGTACTTC
TRBV20-1,few,TRBJ1-1,.,CSARGSEEAFF,TGCAGTGCTAGAGGGTCGGAGGAAGCTTTCTTT
TRBV4-1,.,TRBJ2-3,.,CASSQEPGRNTQYF,TGCGCCAGCAGCCAAGAACCAGGGCGAAATACGCAGTATTTT
TRBV4-3,few,TRBJ1-4,.,CASSQEGVREKLFF,TGCGCCAGCAGCCAAGAGGGGGTACGGGAAAAACTGTTTTTT
TRBV19,.,TRBJ2-4,TRBD1,CASRDRGGRRAKNIQYF,TGTGCCAGTAGGGACAGGGGAGGCAGGCGAGCCAAAAACATTCAGTACTTC
TRBV6-1,.,TRBJ1-2,TRBD1,CASIPTGGEGYGYTF,TGTGCCAGCATCCCGACAGGGGGTGAGGGCTATGGCTACACCTTC
TRBV29-1,once,TRBJ2-7,TRBD2,CSVEGGLAGYEQYF,TGCAGCGTTGAAGGTGGTCTAGCGGGCTACGAGCAGTACTTC
TRBV7-3,few,TRBJ2-1,.,CASSLDGVLDEQFF,TGTGCCAGCAGCTTGGACGGAGTTTTGGATGAGCAGTTCTTC
TRBV6-6,.,TRBJ1-4,.,CASSLSAGRANEKLFF,TGTGCCAGCAGCCTATCTGCAGGGAGGGCAAATGAAAAACTGTTTTTT
TRBV18,.,TRBJ1-1,TRBD1,CASSPGTGIELSEAFF,TGTGCCAGCTCACCAGGGACAGGGATAGAACTCTCTGAAGCTTTCTTT